Below are 30 T cell receptor beta chains sequenced from a single sample in a study of graft-versus-host responses after intestinal transplantation. Antigens of these TCRs are unknown. Profiled with immunoSEQ multiplex PCR; TCRdb holds only in-frame clones, not every one. The sample shows tens of thousands of clones, around 82% of them seen only once. This specimen was unstimulated CD8+ T cells sorted from spleen or lymph node cells, taken before transplant. Receptor source: a human donor who was the organ donor for an intestinal transplant.

This chain links TRBV4-1 with TRBJ2-3; 7 bases line up with TRBD2. This CDR3 is 18 amino acids long. Trimming removed 3 bases from V and 1 base from J; junction bases left unmatched: 13. Germline V lookup: CDR1 MGHRA, CDR2 YSYEKL. CDR3 nucleotides: TGCGCCAGCAGCCACCCCGTTGTTGGTGGGGGGGGCACAGATACGCAGTATTTT. As protein: CASSHPVVGGGGTDTQYF.

The J gene is TRBJ1-1, the V gene TRBV5-1; 10 positions agree with TRBD1. CDR1 is SGHRS, CDR2 YFSETQ, per germline. The ends lost 4 bases at V and 3 bases at J; junction bases unmatched: 3. This CDR3 is 14 amino acids long. CDR3 amino acids: CASSPGTGDTEAFF. The CDR3 nucleotides are TGCGCCAGCAGCCCGGGGACAGGGGACACTGAAGCTTTCTTT.

The CDR3 sequence: CASGQTNEQFF. DNA for the CDR3: TGTGCCAGCGGTCAGACCAATGAGCAGTTCTTC. The chain employs TRBV9 and TRBJ2-1; D ambiguous. In germline, CDR1 is SGDLS, CDR2 YYNGEE. The CDR3 has 11 residues. V gave up 7 bases and J gave up 6 bases, with 8 bases separating them.

This chain joins TRBV7-9 and TRBJ1-4, with D tentatively TRBD1 (5 bases). The CDR3 is 13 residues long. Trimming cost V 3 bases and J 8 bases, with 10 bases left between them. From germline, CDR1 is SEHNR and CDR2 FQNEAQ (reference sequence). The CDR3 loop is CASSFGTAEKLFF. Here the CDR3 DNA reads TGTGCCAGCAGCTTCGGGACTGCAGAAAAACTGTTTTTT.

This chain connects TRBV2 to TRBJ2-2; 7 positions agree with TRBD2. The CDR3 sequence is 17 residues long. With V trimmed by 4 bases and J by 0 bases, 8 bases remained unmatched. Germline CDR1 SNHLY, CDR2 FYNNEI. CDR3 loop: CASSVLQRGPNTGELFF. The CDR3 DNA reads TGTGCCAGCAGTGTCTTGCAGCGGGGCCCGAACACCGGGGAGCTGTTTTTT.

The J gene is TRBJ2-2, the V gene TRBV7-2; the D is unclear. CDR3 size: 16 residues. V lost 1 base to trimming and J lost 1 base, with 10 bases between them. Germline V gene lookup returns CDR1 SGHTA and CDR2 FQGNSA. The DNA for the CDR3 is TGTGCCAGCAGCTTAGTTCCTAGAAGGAACACCGGGGAGCTGTTTTTT. Translating gives CASSLVPRRNTGELFF. The full variable domain, in which reference TRBV7-2 and TRBJ2-2 provide the parts outside the CDR3, is GAGVSQSPSNKVTEKGKDVELRCDPISGHTALYWYRQSLGQGLEFLIYFQGNSAPDKSGLPSDRFSAERTGGSVSTLTIQRTQQEDSAVYLCASSLVPRRNTGELFFGEGSRLTVL.

The chain uses TRBV7-9 and TRBJ1-2, with 7 nucleotides matching TRBD1. V shed 5 bases, J shed 9 bases, and the junction held 6 bases outside the gene matches. This CDR3 is built from 12 residues. CDR1 SEHNR and CDR2 FQNEAQ come from the germline V gene (reference sequence). In DNA form, the CDR3 reads TGTGCCAGCAGCGAGGCACAGGGGAGCTACACCTTC. Protein: CASSEAQGSYTF.

The chain is built from TRBV7-9 and TRBJ2-2; 8 bases agree with TRBD2. V lost 5 bases to trimming and J lost 4 bases; unmatched junction nucleotides: 12. CDR1 SEHNR and CDR2 FQNEAQ come from the germline V gene (reference sequence). The CDR3 sequence is 17 residues long. CDR3 coding DNA: TGTGCCAGCAGCCCCAGCGGGGGAGAAACAAGCACCGGGGAGCTGTTTTTT. This codes for CASSPSGGETSTGELFF.

This chain uses TRBV6-1 with TRBJ2-7; 8 bases agree with TRBD2. Losses at the gene ends were 6 bases for V and 5 bases for J; bases not matched to a gene: 9. The CDR3 contains 14 residues. The germline gives CDR1 MNHNS, CDR2 SASEGT. CDR3 region: CASRRGVAGNEQYF. The CDR3 DNA is TGTGCCAGCAGACGGGGGGTAGCGGGGAACGAGCAGTACTTC.

CDR3 residues: CASSPTNRGRSGYTF. In nucleotides, the CDR3 is TGTGCCAGCAGTCCTACCAACAGGGGACGGTCCGGCTACACCTTC. The chain is built from TRBV6-6 and TRBJ1-2; 7 nucleotides line up with TRBD1. CDR1 MNHNY and CDR2 SVGAGI come from the germline V gene (reference sequence). The trim removed 5 bases at V and 8 bases at J, leaving 14 bases unmatched. This CDR3 is built from 15 residues.

The chain carries TRBV4-1 and TRBJ2-3; either TRBD1 or TRBD2 may fit D (5 bases each). Trimming took 3 bases from V and 6 from J, leaving 16 bases between them. The CDR3 totals 15 residues. Germline V CDR1 and CDR2: MGHRA, YSYEKL. CDR3 nucleotides: TGCGCCAGCAGCCACCGGGATGGGGGTCTCGATACGCAGTATTTT. The encoded protein is CASSHRDGGLDTQYF.

This sequence joins TRBV13 and TRBJ2-2, with D perhaps TRBD1 (5 bases). CDR3 length: 16 amino acids. The germline V gene has CDR1 PRHDT and CDR2 FYEKMQ (reference sequence). Trimming shortened V by 3 bases and J by 2 bases, and 13 bases separated the two germline ends. CDR3 amino acids: CASSFKGHLNTGELFF. As DNA, the CDR3 is TGTGCCAGCAGCTTCAAAGGACACCTCAACACCGGGGAGCTGTTTTTT.

The genes are TRBV11-3 and TRBJ2-1; D uncertain. The CDR3 is made up of 14 amino acids. The germline gives CDR1 SGHNT, CDR2 YENEEA. V gave up 5 bases and J gave up 4 bases, with 12 bases separating them. CDR3 amino acids: CASSTRRLYNEQFF. The CDR3 DNA reads as TGTGCCAGCAGCACCAGGCGGCTTTACAATGAGCAGTTCTTC.

V usage is TRBV5-1 and J usage is TRBJ1-5; D is perhaps TRBD1 (5 bases). CDR1 and CDR2 (germline): SGHRS, YFSETQ. V dropped 0 bases and J dropped 0 bases, with 7 bases sitting between them. This CDR3 spans 15 amino acids. CDR3 residues: CASSLGQNSNQPQHF. The DNA of the CDR3 is TGCGCCAGCAGCTTGGGACAGAATAGCAATCAGCCCCAGCATTTT.

V and J are TRBV29-1 and TRBJ2-7; a weak D match, TRBD2 (5 bases). Trimming removed 6 bases at V and 2 bases at J, with 17 bases between. The germline gives CDR1 SQVTM, CDR2 ANQGSEA. The CDR3 covers 14 residues. This chain's CDR3 is CSVAWTDTPYEQYF. CDR3 nucleotides: TGCAGCGTCGCTTGGACTGACACACCCTACGAGCAGTACTTC.

The chain recombines TRBV20-1 with TRBJ1-2; D remains ambiguous. CDR1 DFQATT and CDR2 SNEGSKA come from the germline V gene (reference sequence). The CDR3 is 11 amino acids. Trimming shortened V by 3 bases and J by 8 bases, and 10 bases separated the two germline ends. CDR3 amino acids: CSASGIDGYTF. The DNA for the CDR3 is TGCAGTGCTAGCGGTATTGACGGCTACACCTTC.

The CDR3 protein is CASSIGTGHYEQYF. The CDR3, as DNA: TGTGCCAGTAGTATCGGGACAGGGCACTACGAGCAGTACTTC. The chain combines TRBV19 with TRBJ2-7, with 9 bases fitting TRBD1. Trimming at V came to 3 bases and at J to 3 bases, leaving 3 bases not matched to a gene. Per the germline V gene, CDR1 is LNHDA and CDR2 is SQIVND (reference sequence). CDR3 length equals 14 residues.

This chain links TRBV4-1 with TRBJ2-7, with 11 positions matching TRBD1. V was pared by 3 bases and J by 4 bases, with 5 bases of the junction left unmatched. Germline lookup yields CDR1 MGHRA and CDR2 YSYEKL. The CDR3 sequence is 15 residues long. The CDR3 DNA is TGCGCCAGCAGCCATACCGGGACAGGGGGTTACGAGCAGTACTTC. It specifies CASSHTGTGGYEQYF.

The CDR3 DNA reads as TGTGCCAGCAGCCTCAATTGGCGGAGCTCTGGGGCCAACGTCCTGACTTTC. Translation: CASSLNWRSSGANVLTF. The chain joins TRBV7-2 to TRBJ2-6, with D unclear. Germline lookup yields CDR1 SGHTA and CDR2 FQGNSA. The CDR3 sequence is 17 residues long. Trimming took 5 bases from V and 0 from J, leaving 14 bases between them.

The CDR3 region has the DNA TGCGCCAGCAGCCAACTAAACAGGGGACGGGGGCCGGACACTGAAGCTTTCTTT. Protein product: CASSQLNRGRGPDTEAFF. J is TRBJ1-1 and V is TRBV4-1; TRBD1 matches at 7 bases. The trim removed 2 bases at V and 3 bases at J, leaving 15 bases unmatched. Germline lookup yields CDR1 MGHRA and CDR2 YSYEKL. The CDR3 spans 18 residues.

The chain has TRBV6-5 and TRBJ2-3, with D hard to call. Trimming pared 5 bases from V and 6 bases from J, leaving 6 bases between. The CDR3 loop spans 11 amino acids. Per the germline V gene, CDR1 is MNHEY and CDR2 is SVGAGI. CDR3 coding DNA: TGTGCCAGCAGTGTCGGTGATACGCAGTATTTT. Translating it yields CASSVGDTQYF.

The chain carries TRBV25-1 and TRBJ1-6; TRBD1 matches at 8 bases. The CDR3 extends over 17 amino acids. V dropped 5 bases and J dropped 8; count of bases not matched to a gene: 14. The germline V gene encodes CDR1 MGHDK and CDR2 SYGVNS. The DNA for the CDR3 is TGTGCCAGCAGTTCGTCTACGGACAGGGCCTTTCATTCACCCCTCCACTTT. Its protein product is CASSSSTDRAFHSPLHF. Looking up the rest from reference TRBV25-1 and TRBJ1-6 gives the full variable domain: EADIYQTPRYLVIGTGKKITLECSQTMGHDKMYWYQQDPGMELHLIHYSYGVNSTEKGDLSSESTVSRIRTEHFPLTLESARPSHTSQYLCASSSSTDRAFHSPLHFGNGTRLTVT.

This sequence joins TRBV28 and TRBJ2-7, with D perhaps matching TRBD1 (7 bases). The V end lost 3 bases, the J end lost 3 bases, and 12 bases lay between the germline ends. This CDR3 region has 14 residues. Looked up from germline, CDR1 is MDHEN and CDR2 is SYDVKM. The CDR3 loop reads CASSFGQEGYEQYF. CDR3 DNA: TGTGCCAGCAGTTTTGGACAGGAGGGCTACGAGCAGTACTTC.

J is TRBJ1-1 and V is TRBV5-1, with D unresolved. Trimming took 4 bases from V and 5 from J, leaving 18 bases between them. The CDR3 sequence is 15 residues long. Looked up from germline, CDR1 is SGHRS and CDR2 is YFSETQ. CDR3 loop: CASSGGETLGTEAFF. DNA for the CDR3: TGCGCCAGCAGCGGTGGAGAAACCTTGGGGACTGAAGCTTTCTTT.

The table lists this clone with a count of one. This rearrangement joins TRBV5-5 to TRBJ1-1; weak D call: TRBD1 (5 bases). V dropped 0 bases and J dropped 3 bases, with 18 bases sitting between them. Germline V gives CDR1 SGHKS, CDR2 YYEKEE (reference sequence). This CDR3 spans 17 amino acids. CDR3: CASSLDWGEQVYTEAFF. As DNA, the CDR3 is TGTGCCAGCAGCTTGGATTGGGGGGAACAGGTTTACACTGAAGCTTTCTTT. Combining the CDR3 with reference TRBV5-5 and TRBJ1-1 gives the whole variable domain DAGVTQSPTHLIKTRGQQVTLRCSPISGHKSVSWYQQVLGQGPQFIFQYYEKEERGRGNFPDRFSARQFPNYSSELNVNALLLGDSALYLCASSLDWGEQVYTEAFFGQGTRLTVV.

This chain uses TRBV4-2 with TRBJ1-6; tentative D call: TRBD1 (6 bases). Trimming removed 6 bases from V and 6 bases from J, with 18 bases in between. CDR1 is LGHNA, CDR2 YNFKEQ, per germline. The CDR3 has 16 amino acids. The CDR3 coding sequence is TGTGCCAGCAGACACACTCTACAGGGATTTAATTCACCCCTCCACTTT. This codes for CASRHTLQGFNSPLHF.

The chain links TRBV25-1 to TRBJ2-5; D perhaps matches TRBD1 (6 bases). The CDR3 is made up of 17 amino acids. Germline values: CDR1 MGHDK, CDR2 SYGVNS. V shed 0 bases and J shed 4 bases, with 18 bases lying between them. The DNA of the CDR3 is TGTGCCAGCAGTGAATATATTGGACAGCCCCCTTCAGAGACCCAGTACTTC. This gives the protein CASSEYIGQPPSETQYF.

The chain has TRBV5-3 and TRBJ2-5; D might be TRBD2 (7 bases). TRBV5-3 is recorded as an ORF, its role being uncertain. V shed 4 bases and J shed 4 bases, with 17 bases lying between them. CDR3 size: 15 residues. CDR3 sequence (DNA): TGTGCCAGAAGCCGTGGGGGGGCTGGGAGAGAGACCCAGTACTTC. Translation gives CARSRGGAGRETQYF.

J is TRBJ1-5 and V is TRBV4-1, with D possibly being TRBD1 (5 bases). Germline values: CDR1 MGHRA, CDR2 YSYEKL. The CDR3 extends over 14 amino acids. V gave up 3 bases and J gave up 4 bases, with 10 bases separating them. The chain's CDR3 is CASSQIEGNQPQHF. As DNA, the CDR3 is TGCGCCAGCAGCCAGATCGAGGGGAATCAGCCCCAGCATTTT.

The chain employs TRBV27 and TRBJ2-1, with D uncertain. Looked up from germline, CDR1 is MNHEY and CDR2 is SMNVEV (reference sequence). The CDR3 totals 14 residues. V lost 2 bases and J 0 bases, leaving 5 bases between the germline ends. The CDR3 spells CASSLGSSYNEQFF. DNA for the CDR3: TGTGCCAGCAGTTTAGGGTCCTCCTACAATGAGCAGTTCTTC.